This TCR beta chain was sequenced during a study of blood T cells in healthy people across ages (dated by TCRdb to about 2015). As for the study more broadly: Template switching captured roughly one uniquely barcoded TCR beta cDNA molecule per two T cells in model experiments. Using deep sequencing normalized with unique cDNA molecular identifiers, the study measured how TCR beta repertoire diversity changes with age. Four age groups were formed from the donors: young (average 16 years), middle-aged (approximately 39), aged (roughly 56) and long-lived (approximately 78). Donors of different ages were randomly distributed across sequencing lanes to avoid experimental bias. The study analyzed two additional independent replicas of 1 million unique cDNA reads from the same blood draw for two donors, one aged 18 to 30 and one aged 80 or older.

Library construction relied on 5' RACE. TCRdb records Illumina HiSeq 2500 as the sequencer. A second PCR of roughly 6 to 11 cycles was run with a J-beta primer mix and a sample-barcoded 5' primer. A unique molecular identifier was introduced onto each TCR beta cDNA molecule by a template-switch 5' adaptor carrying 12 random nucleotides. At least 2.5 million CDR3-containing paired-end reads were obtained from each sample. The Mint cDNA synthesis kit, primed by a TRBC-specific oligonucleotide, was used to synthesize first-strand cDNA from all RNA. Following uracil-DNA glycosylase treatment, all cDNA underwent a first 18-cycle PCR with the universal primers M1SS and BC2_uni_R. The paper's data handling went like this. For normalization, 1 million high-quality reads were randomly selected from each sample, with every read carrying a distinct molecular identifier. Reads sharing molecular identifiers were discarded rather than binned into consensus sequences. MiTCR, run with a Q25 quality threshold and the strictest error-elimination algorithm, handled CDR3 identification, clonotype clustering and error correction. Lower-bound total TCR beta diversity was estimated with a nonparametric unseen species model using Euler transformation. Clones were called with MiXCR by TCRdb after fastp trimmed the public reads at Q25, and only in-frame beta chains were retained. Entries are consolidated by CDR3 protein sequence, retaining the most common genes and DNA. The V and J calls and clone size are TCRdb's, not the authors'. The sample table contains over 950,000 distinct CDR3 sequences; only one count was recorded for 51% of them. The leading ten clones occupy around 21% of the sample.

Measured from the cysteine to the phenylalanine, the CDR3 is 15 residues long. The sequence is cut down to CDR3 DNA, 45 bases in frame from base 1. Trimming takes 7 bases from V and 2 bases from J, and the germline ends sit 18 bases apart. This clonotype was picked up a small number of times. It has no known antigen specificity. No much larger clone exists at a distance of one base, and base qualities are not known. The donors were a few dozen Caucasian individuals from Russia, aged roughly 6 to 100 years, who were systemically healthy. Ten milliliters of peripheral blood were drawn from each donor into EDTA-treated Vacutainer tubes. Ficoll-Paque density-gradient centrifugation was used to isolate PBMCs, with at least 6 million per sample. Trizol reagent was used to extract total RNA from the PBMCs, yielding at least 5.5 micrograms per sample. For every donor, an aliquot of PBMCs went through flow cytometry to measure the percentages of naive CD45RAhigh/CD27high T cells.

Overall results and qualifications from the work: Bulk unsorted PBMC profiling prevented conclusive comparison of naive and antigen-experienced compartments. Compared with the aged group, the long-lived group had more naive CD4+ T cells, fewer expanded clones and increased TCR diversity, suggesting age selection. Observed TCR beta diversity per million T cells fell roughly linearly with age, and a significant reduction was already apparent by age around 40. Estimates of total diversity based on one million sequenced T cells were regarded as lower bounds and as underestimates. Because the CMV infection status of the donors was unknown, age-related changes in expanded clonotypes may potentially have been confounded. There was a strong correlation between observed TCR beta diversity and the percentage of naive T cells measured by flow cytometry.

The rearranged chain carries TRBV12-3 or TRBV12-4 and TRBJ2-7; the D segment could be TRBD2, given 5 matching bases. Sequenced sample: blood. This TCR was recovered from a woman aged 60-75 years in good health. The CDR3 region reads CASTLSAGLTYEQYF. The DNA is TGTGCCAGCACCCTATCTGCGGGTCTAACCTACGAGCAGTACTTC.